The 15 T cell receptor delta chains listed next were all sequenced from one sample in a study of human gamma delta and Vdelta1 T cells. TCRdb processed the PCR reads again with the CATT caller. Here the sample spans about 6,100 delta-chain clones, roughly a tenth being singletons. The sequencing sample was made of naive CD27+ Vdelta1 gamma-delta T cells from blood. Receptor source: a human donor in good health.

Concerning this clone: The TCRdb protein, from a much larger clone, departs from this DNA's translation at residue 13, likely by read error; the protein shown derives from the DNA. This chain joins TRDV1 and TRDJ1; 8 bases line up with TRDD2. CDR1 is TSWWSYY and CDR2 is QGS in the germline V gene. The V segment lost 4 bases and the J segment 0 bases; nucleotides outside the gene matches: 16. The CDR3 is 19 residues long. This chain's CDR3 is CALGVELPTPTGYTDKLIF. The CDR3, as DNA: TGTGCTCTTGGGGTAGAGCTTCCTACCCCTACTGGATACACCGATAAACTCATCTTT.

On this clone itself: A far larger clone is one nucleotide away, so this likely arose from a read error. Other nucleotide sequences in the sample specify the same CDR3. The rearrangement joins TRDV1 to TRDJ1; perhaps D is TRDD2 or TRDD3 (5 bases each). The CDR3 is made up of 21 amino acids. Germline CDR1 TSWWSYY, CDR2 QGS. CDR3 sequence (DNA): TGTGCCCTTGGGGACCCCACTTCCCCCCGCTACTGTCAGTGGGACACCGATAAACTCATCTTT. Translating it yields CALGDPTSPRYCQWDTDKLIF.

This clone showed up just a few times. The chain employs TRDV1 and TRDJ1; 7 nucleotides line up with TRDD3. The V segment lost 5 bases and the J segment 11 bases; nucleotides outside the gene matches: 26. Germline V gives CDR1 TSWWSYY, CDR2 QGS. This CDR3 spans 18 amino acids. The CDR3 sequence is CALGTRIPRRFGGPGLIF. CDR3 sequence (DNA): TGTGCTCTTGGGACCCGAATTCCGCGCAGGTTTGGGGGACCGGGGCTCATCTTT.

A note on this clone: This DNA's translation differs at residue 12 from TCRdb's protein, which comes from a much larger clone; a read error is likely, and the protein shown is translated from the DNA. This sequence joins TRDV1 and TRDJ1; D is perhaps TRDD2 or TRDD3 (5 bases each). The CDR3 loop spans 17 amino acids. Germline V gene data show CDR1 as TSWWSYY and CDR2 as QGS. Trimming took off 8 bases at V and 7 bases at J, with 29 bases between the two ends. CDR3 in DNA: TGTGCTCTTTTCGGTAGGCTTCCGACCCCGTACGGGGGTAAACTCATCTTT. Protein product: CALFGRLPTPYGGKLIF.

The V and J genes are TRDV1 and TRDJ1; D is perhaps TRDD2 (6 bases). Germline-derived CDR1 and CDR2 are TSWWSYY and QGS. V was clipped by 8 bases and J by 0 bases, with 22 bases between them. CDR3 length: 17 residues. The CDR3 sequence is CALTLRPPTRYTDKLIF. CDR3 nucleotides: TGTGCTCTTACACTACGTCCTCCTACCCGTTACACCGATAAACTCATCTTT.

V usage is TRDV1 and J usage is TRDJ1, with TRDD3 matching 9 bases. Losses at the gene ends were 5 bases for V and 1 base for J; bases not matched to a gene: 23. The CDR3 is 21 amino acids. Germline CDR1 is TSWWSYY and CDR2 is QGS. This CDR3 reads CALGNPRRGTGGHQSTDKLIF. For the CDR3, the DNA is TGTGCTCTTGGGAATCCCCGTAGGGGTACTGGGGGACACCAGTCCACCGATAAACTCATCTTT.

This clone was found a few times. This chain links TRDV1 with TRDJ1, with TRDD3 as a possible D gene (6 bases). In germline, CDR1 is TSWWSYY, CDR2 QGS. Trimming pared 4 bases from V and 0 bases from J, leaving 27 bases between. The CDR3 runs 20 residues. Here the CDR3 DNA reads TGTGCTCTTGGGGTCGCCCCTTTCAGGGGGCCTGGGGCCTACACCGATAAACTCATCTTT. Translation gives CALGVAPFRGPGAYTDKLIF.

Points on this clone: A much larger clone sits a single nucleotide away, making a read error possible. This sample also contains other DNA sequences that code for the same CDR3. J is TRDJ1 and V is TRDV1, with D perhaps being TRDD1 or TRDD3 (5 bases each). The germline CDR1 and CDR2 sequences are TSWWSYY and QGS. The length of the CDR3 is 14 residues. In DNA form, the CDR3 reads TGCGCTCTTGGGGAAATGAAATACACCGATAAACTCATCTTT. It translates to CALGEMKYTDKLIF.

By share, this clone counts as medium-sized (0.01 to 0.1%). This same CDR3 is encoded by further DNA sequences in the sample. The chain couples TRDV1 to TRDJ1; TRDD2 matches 8 bases. The junction had 36 bases not matched to a gene; V was cut back by 5 bases and J by 7 bases. CDR1 and CDR2 from the germline V gene are TSWWSYY and QGS. The length of the CDR3 is 23 residues. The DNA of the CDR3 is TGTGCTCTTGGGAGCAGAAGGCCTTCCTATTCTGACGTGGTAGGGTGGACACGGGGTAAACTCATCTTT. This translates into CALGSRRPSYSDVVGWTRGKLIF.

This clone occurred a few times. A much larger clone lies one base from this, so it may be a read error. The same CDR3 is also encoded by other DNA sequences in this sample. This chain joins TRDV1 and TRDJ1; 10 positions match TRDD3. Germline V gene lookup returns CDR1 TSWWSYY and CDR2 QGS. The CDR3 spans 23 residues. Losses at the gene ends were 2 bases for V and 11 bases for J; bases not matched to a gene: 35. CDR3 bases: TGTGCTCTTGGGGAATGGTTCCTCCGGGGGACTGGGGGATCCCTTACCGGAGGGCGTTGGCTCATCTTT. Residues: CALGEWFLRGTGGSLTGGRWLIF.

This clone rates as large. This same CDR3 is encoded by further DNA sequences in the sample. V gene TRDV1 combines with J gene TRDJ2; D gene ambiguous. Trimming shortened V by 5 bases and J by 8 bases, and 30 bases separated the two germline ends. The CDR3 runs to 19 residues. The germline gives CDR1 TSWWSYY, CDR2 QGS. CDR3 sequence reads: CALGSPSGRMRQVRAQLFF. CDR3 in DNA: TGTGCTCTTGGGTCCCCCTCAGGGAGGATGCGTCAGGTGAGGGCACAACTCTTCTTT.

The chain uses TRDV1 and TRDJ1; D is unresolved. This CDR3 region has 15 residues. Germline V gene lookup returns CDR1 TSWWSYY and CDR2 QGS. V was pared by 5 bases and J by 5 bases, with 18 bases between. CDR3: CALGKSSTGSDKLIF. In DNA form, the CDR3 reads TGTGCTCTTGGGAAGTCCTCAACGGGTTCTGATAAACTCATCTTT.

This clone was counted at least ten times. The chain carries TRDV1 and TRDJ1; possibly TRDD3 for D (5 bases). The CDR3 totals 21 residues. Germline CDR1 and CDR2: TSWWSYY and QGS. With 0 bases removed from V and 2 bases from J, the gap between germline ends came to 28 bases. The CDR3 loop reads CALGELEFRYRRGPGTDKLIF. CDR3 nucleotide sequence: TGTGCTCTTGGGGAACTAGAGTTTCGCTACCGGAGGGGACCGGGGACCGATAAACTCATCTTT.

Note on this clone: The sample contains more than one DNA sequence encoding this CDR3. This chain connects TRDV1 to TRDJ1; unclear D gene. Germline V gene lookup returns CDR1 TSWWSYY and CDR2 QGS. This CDR3 comprises 16 residues. Trimming shortened V by 2 bases and J by 1 base, and 14 bases separated the two germline ends. The CDR3 DNA reads TGTGCTCTTGGGGAAAGAAGACGTCGTCGCACCGATAAACTCATCTTT. It encodes CALGERRRRRTDKLIF.

This clone was found a few times. Since a far larger clone is one base different, this is likely a read error. The rearrangement links TRDV1 to TRDJ1; 8 nucleotides line up with TRDD3. The V gene's germline CDR1 is TSWWSYY and CDR2 QGS. This CDR3 has 22 amino acids. CDR3 nucleotides: TGTGCTCTTGGGGAACTTGTCCCTACGATTAAGTACTGGGGGTCGCACACCGATAAACCCATCTTT. As protein: CALGELVPTIKYWGSHTDKPIF.